The rows below give T cell receptor beta chains drawn from one sample of a study of OX40 agonist ivuxolimab in advanced cancers. TCRdb's table, derived via immunoSEQ multiplex PCR, lists solely in-frame clones and lacks some. The table records roughly 89,000 clones, 86% of them present only once. This specimen consisted of CD4+ or CD8+ T cells sorted from blood, obtained in a trial of the OX40 agonist ivuxolimab. Receptors were obtained from an adult with an advanced solid tumor such as melanoma, head and neck, liver or kidney cancer. Both conserved end residues are part of each CDR3. A D gene is named only where the DNA matches it firmly. Clone size is shown for a subset of rows, as once, few, many or a class of expanded clone.

clone_size j_call d_call v_call cdr3_aa cdr3_nt
NA TRBJ2-1 TRBD2 TRBV4-1 CASSQRGLAGVGNEQFF TGCGCCAGCAGCCAACGAGGACTAGCGGGAGTAGGGAATGAGCAGTTCTTC
NA TRBJ1-1 NA TRBV27 CASTLGVGLNTEAFF TGTGCCAGCACCCTCGGCGTCGGTTTGAACACTGAAGCTTTCTTT
NA TRBJ1-5 NA TRBV5-6 CASSLGTVQPQHF TGTGCCAGCAGCTTGGGTACCGTTCAGCCCCAGCATTTT
NA TRBJ2-7 NA TRBV4-3 CASSQGTQLYEQYF TGCGCCAGCAGCCAAGGGACACAGTTATACGAGCAGTACTTC
NA TRBJ2-1 TRBD2 TRBV15 CATSRDWRREGPSYNEQFF TGTGCCACCAGCAGAGATTGGCGGCGGGAGGGACCCTCCTACAATGAGCAGTTCTTC
NA TRBJ2-1 NA TRBV6-4 CASSDSSRRGIYNEQFF TGTGCCAGCAGTGACTCGAGTCGGAGGGGGATCTACAATGAGCAGTTCTTC
NA TRBJ2-5 TRBD2 TRBV5-4 CASSRRASGDQETQYF TGTGCCAGCAGCCGAAGGGCTAGCGGGGATCAAGAGACCCAGTACTTC
once TRBJ2-1 TRBD2 TRBV7-2 CASSFVSSGTHEQFF TGTGCCAGCAGCTTTGTTTCTAGCGGGACTCATGAGCAGTTCTTC
once TRBJ2-7 NA TRBV21-1 CASSIVSSYEQYF TGTGCCAGCAGCATTGTCAGCTCCTACGAGCAGTACTTC
NA TRBJ2-1 NA TRBV18 CASSTDFNEQFF TGTGCCAGCTCAACCGACTTTAATGAGCAGTTCTTC
NA TRBJ2-1 NA TRBV19 CASTLEGYLSNEQFF TGTGCCAGTACCCTGGAGGGGTACCTCAGTAATGAGCAGTTCTTC
NA TRBJ2-1 TRBD2 TRBV7-2 CASSLRGGYGEQFF TGTGCCAGCAGCTTGCGGGGGGGTTACGGTGAGCAGTTCTTC
NA TRBJ1-2 NA TRBV5-5 CASSRVSELTRYGYTF TGTGCCAGCAGCAGGGTTTCAGAGTTGACTAGGTATGGCTACACCTTC
NA TRBJ1-2 NA TRBV2 CASSRSANYGYTF TGTGCCAGCAGCAGGTCAGCTAACTATGGCTACACCTTC
NA TRBJ1-6 NA TRBV10-2 CASRWGGFDSPLHF TGCGCCAGCCGATGGGGGGGTTTCGATTCACCCCTCCACTTT
NA TRBJ2-7 NA TRBV5-1 CASSLVGDGYEQYF TGCGCCAGCAGCTTGGTGGGGGACGGTTACGAGCAGTACTTC
few TRBJ2-7 TRBD2 TRBV9 CASSPPGRPRSYEQYF TGTGCCAGCAGCCCCCCCGGGAGGCCACGCTCCTACGAGCAGTACTTC
NA TRBJ1-2 NA TRBV10-3 CAISEYSPYGYTF TGTGCCATCAGTGAATACAGCCCCTATGGCTACACCTTC
NA TRBJ2-4 NA TRBV30 CAWSSRETRDLLAKNIQYF TGTGCCTGGAGTAGTAGGGAGACGCGCGATTTACTAGCCAAAAACATTCAGTACTTC
once TRBJ2-7 NA TRBV7-2 CASGLAGFSYEQYF TGTGCCAGTGGCCTGGCGGGCTTCTCCTACGAGCAGTACTTC
once TRBJ2-2 TRBD1 TRBV27 CASSYFRDRVGELFF TGTGCCAGCAGTTACTTCCGGGACAGGGTAGGGGAGCTGTTTTTT
few TRBJ1-1 NA TRBV7-9 CASSSFGPAFF TGTGCCAGCAGCTCATTCGGACCGGCCTTCTTT
NA TRBJ2-1 TRBD2 TRBV23-1 CARGTSGTLSSYNEQFF TGCGCCAGAGGGACTAGCGGGACATTAAGCTCCTACAATGAGCAGTTCTTC
NA TRBJ2-2 TRBD1 TRBV19 CASTLRGTVNTGELFF TGTGCCAGTACCTTGAGGGGGACAGTTAACACCGGGGAGCTGTTTTTT
NA TRBJ1-2 NA TRBV30 CAWSLGVYGYTF TGTGCCTGGAGTCTAGGGGTGTATGGCTACACCTTC
NA TRBJ1-3 NA TRBV7-5 CARSASSNSGNTIYF TGTGCCAGAAGCGCCAGCTCAAACTCTGGAAACACCATATATTTT
NA TRBJ2-3 TRBD2 TRBV10-2 CASSEGLAGVVIDTQYF TGCGCCAGCAGTGAGGGCCTAGCGGGGGTCGTGATAGATACGCAGTATTTT
NA TRBJ1-1 TRBD1 TRBV18 CASSLWTGFTEAFF TGTGCCAGCTCGCTCTGGACAGGCTTTACTGAAGCTTTCTTT
NA TRBJ1-5 NA TRBV11-3 CASSLGGIDQPQHF TGTGCCAGCAGCTTAGGGGGAATAGATCAGCCCCAGCATTTT
NA TRBJ2-1 NA TRBV5-1 CASRRGINNEQFF TGCGCCAGCAGGAGGGGGATAAACAATGAGCAGTTCTTC
NA TRBJ1-1 TRBD1 TRBV28 CASSLIQGLAFF TGTGCCAGCAGCCTAATACAGGGGTTGGCTTTCTTT
NA TRBJ1-3 TRBD1 TRBV9 CASSVQGAGNTIYF TGTGCCAGCAGCGTCCAGGGGGCTGGAAACACCATATATTTT
once TRBJ2-3 NA TRBV15 CATSSTGASTDTQYF TGTGCCACCAGCAGTACGGGGGCTAGCACAGATACGCAGTATTTT
once TRBJ2-7 NA TRBV6-5 CASSPPRGGGSEQYF TGTGCCAGCAGTCCCCCTCGAGGAGGGGGCAGCGAGCAGTACTTC
NA TRBJ1-1 NA TRBV5-1 CASSPSGANTEAFF TGCGCCAGCAGCCCCAGCGGGGCAAACACTGAAGCTTTCTTT
NA TRBJ1-3 NA TRBV2 CASRPGNTIYF TGTGCCAGCAGACCTGGAAACACCATATATTTT
NA TRBJ2-3 NA TRBV7-9 CATPDGDSATDTQYF TGTGCCACCCCCGATGGCGATTCTGCCACAGATACGCAGTATTTT
few TRBJ1-2 NA TRBV2 CASSDGAAFYGYTF TGTGCCAGCAGTGATGGGGCAGCCTTCTATGGCTACACCTTC
few TRBJ1-1 NA TRBV30 CAWRSTELSEAFF TGTGCCTGGAGGTCCACCGAGCTCTCTGAAGCTTTCTTT
NA TRBJ1-4 NA TRBV5-1 CASSAGTNEKLFF TGCGCCAGCAGCGCCGGCACCAATGAAAAACTGTTTTTT
NA TRBJ2-1 TRBD1 TRBV7-8 CASSRAGTGGWNEQFF TGTGCCAGCAGCCGTGCCGGGACAGGGGGCTGGAATGAGCAGTTCTTC
NA TRBJ2-1 NA TRBV30 CASAEGDDEQFF TGTGCCTCGGCTGAGGGGGATGATGAGCAGTTCTTC
NA TRBJ2-7 NA TRBV7-8 CASSLGGTSYEQYF TGTGCCAGCAGCTTAGGAGGAACCTCCTACGAGCAGTACTTC
NA TRBJ2-1 NA TRBV6-5 CASSFQGEYNEQFF TGTGCCAGCAGTTTTCAGGGAGAGTACAATGAGCAGTTCTTC
NA TRBJ2-1 NA TRBV7-9 CASSPRLDNEQFF TGTGCCAGCAGCCCCCGACTAGACAATGAGCAGTTCTTC